This passage covers 11 T cell receptor beta chains from one sample sequenced in a study of identical twins. MiXCR, run by TCRdb on the 5' RACE reads, gives a single entry per CDR3 protein. The sample yields some 1,700,000 distinct CDR3 sequences, around a third seen once. Specimen: cord blood. These receptors all stem from a newborn girl in good health.

The chain is built from TRBV16 and TRBJ1-1; 7 bases fit TRBD1. After removal of 4 bases from V and 9 bases from J, the junction contained 11 bases not matched to a gene. The CDR3 runs 14 residues. The germline V gene encodes CDR1 KGHSY and CDR2 FQNENV. CDR3 loop: CASSLPGTVDKAFF. CDR3 DNA: TGTGCCAGCAGCCTACCTGGGACAGTAGACAAAGCTTTCTTT.

This clonotype occurred a few times. The chain combines TRBV5-1 with TRBJ2-3, with D maybe TRBD2 (6 bases). This CDR3 comprises 16 residues. Trimming took 3 bases from V and 1 from J, leaving 15 bases between them. Per the germline V gene, CDR1 is SGHRS and CDR2 is YFSETQ. In DNA form, the CDR3 reads TGCGCCAGCAGCTATAACGGAGGGGCGGGCACAGATACGCAGTATTTT. Protein sequence: CASSYNGGAGTDTQYF. Based on the CDR3 plus reference TRBV5-1 and TRBJ2-3, the full variable domain is KAGVTQTPRYLIKTRGQQVTLSCSPISGHRSVSWYQQTPGQGLQFLFEYFSETQRNKGNFPGRFSGRQFSNSRSEMNVSTLELGDSALYLCASSYNGGAGTDTQYFGPGTRLTVL.

The J gene is TRBJ2-2, the V gene TRBV27; the D gene is possibly TRBD1 (6 bases). Germline-derived CDR1 and CDR2 are MNHEY and SMNVEV (reference sequence). The CDR3 has 15 residues. The germline V and J ends were trimmed by 5 bases and 5 bases, with 15 bases remaining between them. The CDR3 sequence: CASSATGFGTGELFF. The CDR3 DNA is TGTGCCAGCAGTGCGACAGGTTTTGGGACCGGGGAGCTGTTTTTT.

This chain connects TRBV5-1 to TRBJ1-6; possible D gene TRBD1, 5 bases. The CDR3 has 15 residues. CDR1 is SGHRS and CDR2 is YFSETQ in the germline V gene. Trimming removed 2 bases at V and 8 bases at J, with 14 bases between. CDR3 DNA: TGCGCCAGCAGCTTTATTCAGGGTGGAGATTCACCCCTCCACTTT. Its translation: CASSFIQGGDSPLHF.

The chain employs TRBV28 and TRBJ2-3; 13 bases are a match to TRBD2. Looked up from germline, CDR1 is MDHEN and CDR2 is SYDVKM. V shed 3 bases and J 4 bases; nucleotides not matched to a gene: 10. CDR3 length: 18 residues. For the CDR3, the DNA is TGTGCCAGCAGTTTCGGCTACGGGACTAGCGGGATTGCAGATACGCAGTATTTT. Translated: CASSFGYGTSGIADTQYF.

This chain links TRBV7-8 with TRBJ2-7; the D gene is possibly TRBD2 (6 bases). The CDR3 runs 20 residues. Germline-derived CDR1 and CDR2 are SGHVS and FQNEAQ. Trimming cost V 0 bases and J 7 bases, with 31 bases left between them. Here the CDR3 reads CASSLAFWGETAKVLLEQYF. The CDR3 bases are TGTGCCAGCAGCTTAGCGTTTTGGGGGGAGACGGCTAAGGTGTTATTGGAGCAGTACTTC.

This clonotype occurred many times. The chain uses TRBV6-6 and TRBJ2-7; D remains unclear. This CDR3 has 14 residues. Germline assignment: CDR1 MNHNY and CDR2 SVGAGI (reference sequence). Deletions cut 0 bases from V and 3 bases from J, with 9 bases between. The CDR3: CASSYSPGNYEQYF. CDR3 coding DNA: TGTGCCAGCAGTTACTCGCCCGGAAACTACGAGCAGTACTTC.

The V gene is TRBV2, the J gene TRBJ1-3, with a tentative D call TRBD1 (6 bases). The CDR3 sequence is 15 residues long. Trimming pared 2 bases from V and 4 bases from J, leaving 12 bases between. Germline values: CDR1 SNHLY, CDR2 FYNNEI. CDR3 loop: CASSEWGARGNTIYF. CDR3 in DNA: TGTGCCAGCAGTGAATGGGGGGCAAGAGGAAACACCATATATTTT.

This clonotype was observed a few times. The V and J genes are TRBV9 and TRBJ2-7, with a possible D match to TRBD2 (6 bases). The germline gives CDR1 SGDLS, CDR2 YYNGEE. The germline V and J ends were trimmed by 0 bases and 2 bases, with 15 bases remaining between them. The CDR3 covers 16 residues. CDR3 sequence (DNA): TGTGCCAGCAGCGTAGGGGCGGGAAAGCTACCCTACGAGCAGTACTTC. It yields the protein CASSVGAGKLPYEQYF. The full variable domain, with the rest looked up from reference TRBV9 and TRBJ2-7, is DSGVTQTPKHLITATGQRVTLRCSPRSGDLSVYWYQQSLDQGLQFLIQYYNGEERAKGNILERFSAQQFPDLHSELNLSSLELGDSALYFCASSVGAGKLPYEQYFGPGTRLTVT.

V and J are TRBV7-9 and TRBJ1-2, with D perhaps TRBD1 (5 bases). The length of the CDR3 is 15 residues. V lost 1 base and J lost 3, with 12 bases in between. Germline V gives CDR1 SEHNR, CDR2 FQNEAQ (reference sequence). The CDR3 sequence: CASSLETGADYGYTF. CDR3 in DNA: TGTGCCAGCAGCTTAGAAACAGGAGCTGACTATGGCTACACCTTC. The whole variable domain, filled in from reference TRBV7-9 and TRBJ1-2, reads DTGVSQNPRHKITKRGQNVTFRCDPISEHNRLYWYRQTLGQGPEFLTYFQNEAQLEKSRLLSDRFSAERPKGSFSTLEIQRTEQGDSAMYLCASSLETGADYGYTFGSGTRLTVV.

This clonotype came up a few times. The chain couples TRBV13 to TRBJ2-7, with D possibly TRBD2 on 5 matching bases. V dropped 5 bases and J dropped 0 bases, with 14 bases sitting between them. CDR1 and CDR2 from the germline V gene are PRHDT and FYEKMQ (reference sequence). The CDR3 extends over 15 amino acids. In DNA, the CDR3 is TGTGCCAGCAGCATCTTAGCTGGGAGCTCCTACGAGCAGTACTTC. Translating gives CASSILAGSSYEQYF.